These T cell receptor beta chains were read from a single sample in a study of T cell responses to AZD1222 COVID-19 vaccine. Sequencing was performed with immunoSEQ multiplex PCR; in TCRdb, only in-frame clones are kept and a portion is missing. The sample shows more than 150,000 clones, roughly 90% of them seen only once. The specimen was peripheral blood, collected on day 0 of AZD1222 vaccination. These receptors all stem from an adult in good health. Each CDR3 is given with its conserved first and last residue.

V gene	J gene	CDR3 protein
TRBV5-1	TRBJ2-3	CASSRTTSTDTQYF
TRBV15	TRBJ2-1	CATSRVRKPSGDNEQFF
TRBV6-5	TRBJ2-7	CASSRPGRAYEQYF
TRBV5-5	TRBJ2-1	CASSTGTSRSYNEQFF
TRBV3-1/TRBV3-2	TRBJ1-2	CASSQKIAGRFYGYTF
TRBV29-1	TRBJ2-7	CSVDQGSYEQYF
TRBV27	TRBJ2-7	CASSLSAGAAYEQYF
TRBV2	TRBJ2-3	CASKTSGSTDTQYF
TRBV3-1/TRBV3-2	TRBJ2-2	CASSPRQLTNTGELFF
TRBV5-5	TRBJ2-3	CASSLQGQTDTQYF
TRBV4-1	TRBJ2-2	CASSQRASTGELFF
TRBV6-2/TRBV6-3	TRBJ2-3	CASSYPLVRMDTDTQYF
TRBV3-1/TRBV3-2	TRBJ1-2	CASSQDRRAFGYGYTF
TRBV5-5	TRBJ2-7	CASSLKSSGRVGDEQYF
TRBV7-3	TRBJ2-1	CASSSGQPLAGGGEQFF
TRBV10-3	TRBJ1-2	CAISRDRLDGYTF
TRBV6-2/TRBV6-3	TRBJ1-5	CASSTRSDRAVQPQHF
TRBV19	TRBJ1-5	CASSIGRQGQPQHF
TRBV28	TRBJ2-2	CASSFPRTGGNTGELFF
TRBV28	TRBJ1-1	CASHGAGGRGTEAFF
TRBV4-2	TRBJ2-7	CASSQDQRSYEQYF
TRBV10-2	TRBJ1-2	CASSDRPNYGYTF